The clone carrying this T cell receptor beta chain was detected many times. TCRdb itself ran the reads through MiXCR, one entry per CDR3 protein. The repertoire holds around 350,000 distinct CDR3 sequences, with 15% to 20% as singletons. This entry comes from a study of T cell repertoires in cytomegalovirus infection. V was clipped by 5 bases and J by 3 bases; unmatched bases: 10. Germline loops: CDR1 SGHVS, CDR2 FQNEAQ. The CDR3 extends over 16 amino acids. V is TRBV7-8 and J is TRBJ1-2; 9 bases fit TRBD1. This clonotype was sampled from a human donor in good health (CMV status not recorded). Some clones in this sample may be carry-over from other donors' samples. The sequencing input was PBMCs. The CDR3 sequence: CASSIWGGQGDYGYTF. The CDR3 DNA reads TGTGCCAGCAGCATCTGGGGGGGACAGGGCGACTATGGCTACACCTTC.